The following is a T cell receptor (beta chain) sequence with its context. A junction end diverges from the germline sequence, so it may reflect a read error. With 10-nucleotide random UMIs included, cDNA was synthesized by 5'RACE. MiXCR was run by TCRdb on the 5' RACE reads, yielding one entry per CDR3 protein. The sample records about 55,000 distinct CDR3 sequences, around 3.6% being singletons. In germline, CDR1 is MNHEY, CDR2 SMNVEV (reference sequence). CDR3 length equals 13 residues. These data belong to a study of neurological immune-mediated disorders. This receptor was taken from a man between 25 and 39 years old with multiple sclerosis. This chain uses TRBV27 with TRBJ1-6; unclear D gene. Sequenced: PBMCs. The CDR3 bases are TGTGCCAGCAGTTTTCGGGGTCCATCACCCCTCAACTTT. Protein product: CASSFRGPSPLNF.